Shown below are 25 T cell receptor beta chains from a single sample sequenced in a study of siplizumab effects on memory and regulatory T cells. Assay used: immunoSEQ multiplex PCR; TCRdb lists only in-frame clones, some missing. The table lists 80,000 to 130,000 clones, roughly 94% of them singletons. Sequencing input: Tregs sorted from blood. All receptors derive from a human donor in good health.

This chain connects TRBV7-7 to TRBJ1-1; unclear D gene. CDR3 length: 14 residues. Per the germline V gene, CDR1 is SSHAT and CDR2 is FNYEAQ (reference sequence). V was clipped by 5 bases and J by 4 bases, with 14 bases between them. The CDR3 sequence: CASSQGPLSTEAFF. The CDR3 region has the DNA TGTGCCAGCAGCCAAGGTCCCCTGTCCACTGAAGCTTTCTTT.

This clone has more than one count but fewer than ten. The gene calls are TRBV6-6 and TRBJ1-2, with D unclear. The CDR3 is made up of 13 amino acids. CDR1 is MNHNY, CDR2 SVGAGI, per germline (reference sequence). V was shortened by 0 bases and J by 8 bases, with 10 bases between the two germline ends. Written as DNA, the CDR3 is TGTGCCAGCAGTTACTCGAACGGAGACGGCTACACCTTC. The encoded protein is CASSYSNGDGYTF.

The rearrangement uses TRBV18 and TRBJ1-3; D might be TRBD1 (5 bases). With 1 base removed from V and 2 bases from J, the gap between germline ends came to 12 bases. The CDR3 extends over 16 amino acids. Germline CDR1 KGHSH, CDR2 LQKENI. The CDR3 loop reads CASSPQTGQAGNTIYF. The CDR3 DNA reads TGTGCCAGCTCACCACAAACAGGTCAAGCTGGAAACACCATATATTTT. Supplemented by reference TRBV18 and TRBJ1-3, the full variable domain reads NAGVMQNPRHLVRRRGQEARLRCSPMKGHSHVYWYRQLPEEGLKFMVYLQKENIIDESGMPKERFSAEFPKEGPSILRIQQVVRGDSAAYFCASSPQTGQAGNTIYFGEGSWLTVV.

The chain joins TRBV19 to TRBJ2-3; 13 bases are shared with TRBD2. CDR3 length equals 18 residues. The ends lost 3 bases at V and 1 base at J; junction bases unmatched: 7. CDR1 is LNHDA, CDR2 SQIVND, per germline (reference sequence). The CDR3 region is CASSIAGLAGRGTDTQYF. CDR3 sequence (DNA): TGTGCCAGTAGTATCGCGGGACTAGCGGGAAGGGGCACAGATACGCAGTATTTT.

The chain joins TRBV6-6 to TRBJ2-5; D unclear. Germline CDR1 MNHNY, CDR2 SVGAGI (reference sequence). The CDR3 is 12 amino acids. V was cut by 0 bases and J by 8 bases, with 7 bases left in between. The CDR3 nucleotides read TGTGCCAGCAGTTACTCAGTCCCTACCCAGTACTTC. Amino acid sequence: CASSYSVPTQYF.

The gene calls are TRBV6-1 and TRBJ2-3; the D is unclear. The CDR3 has 14 amino acids. Germline loops: CDR1 MNHNS, CDR2 SASEGT. V was trimmed by 5 bases and J by 3 bases, leaving 12 bases between them. The CDR3 coding sequence is TGTGCCAGCAGTCTAACCTCCGGGACAGATACGCAGTATTTT. Protein product: CASSLTSGTDTQYF.

The V and J genes are TRBV7-9 and TRBJ2-7, with a tentative D call TRBD2 (5 bases). The CDR3 runs to 12 residues. V was pared by 2 bases and J by 7 bases, with 9 bases between. Per germline, CDR1 SEHNR and CDR2 FQNEAQ (reference sequence). CDR3 region: CASSLMSGEQYF. CDR3 nucleotide sequence: TGTGCCAGCAGCTTAATGTCGGGAGAGCAGTACTTC.

The gene calls are TRBV5-4 and TRBJ1-3; no clear D. Trimming left V 0 bases short and J 0 bases short, with 13 bases between. There are 17 residues in the CDR3. CDR1 and CDR2 from the germline V gene are SGHNT and YYREEE (reference sequence). The DNA of the CDR3 is TGTGCCAGCAGCTTGGGGGTCAGCCGTTCCTCTGGAAACACCATATATTTT. Translated, it gives CASSLGVSRSSGNTIYF.

The chain is built from TRBV7-2 and TRBJ2-1; TRBD2 aligns across 8 bases. V gave up 2 bases and J gave up 8 bases; unmatched junction bases: 5. The CDR3 runs 14 residues. Germline lookup yields CDR1 SGHTA and CDR2 FQGNSA. In nucleotides, the CDR3 is TGTGCCAGCAGCTTAAGCGGGAGAGCTTATGAGCAGTTCTTC. Its translation: CASSLSGRAYEQFF. Full variable domain (outside the CDR3, taken from reference TRBV7-2 and TRBJ2-1): GAGVSQSPSNKVTEKGKDVELRCDPISGHTALYWYRQSLGQGLEFLIYFQGNSAPDKSGLPSDRFSAERTGGSVSTLTIQRTQQEDSAVYLCASSLSGRAYEQFFGPGTRLTVL.

The chain employs TRBV4-2 and TRBJ1-2; D gene ambiguous. The CDR3 spans 15 residues. V was shortened by 0 bases and J by 5 bases, with 13 bases between the two germline ends. Germline assignment: CDR1 LGHNA and CDR2 YNFKEQ. CDR3: CASSQERETFYGYTF. The CDR3, as DNA: TGTGCCAGCAGCCAAGAGAGGGAGACTTTTTATGGCTACACCTTC.

Within the sample, this clone is medium-sized. The chain employs TRBV5-6 and TRBJ2-7; D remains unclear. The germline V and J ends were trimmed by 1 base and 0 bases, with 5 bases remaining between them. CDR1 is SGHDT and CDR2 is YYEEEE in the germline V gene. The CDR3 runs 13 residues. This CDR3 is CASSLSYSYEQYF. As DNA, the CDR3 is TGTGCCAGCAGCTTGTCTTACTCCTACGAGCAGTACTTC.

CDR3 protein: CASIGPEGYGYTF. DNA for the CDR3: TGTGCCAGTATTGGTCCCGAGGGCTATGGCTACACCTTC. V and J are TRBV19 and TRBJ1-2; no reliable D call. Looked up from germline, CDR1 is LNHDA and CDR2 is SQIVND (reference sequence). The CDR3 totals 13 residues. Trimming cost V 7 bases and J 4 bases, with 13 bases left between them.

The chain is built from TRBV2 and TRBJ2-5; TRBD1 or TRBD2 may be the D gene (6 bases each). V lost 6 bases and J 3 bases, leaving 17 bases between the germline ends. This CDR3 region has 15 residues. Germline CDR1 is SNHLY and CDR2 is FYNNEI. In DNA form, the CDR3 reads TGTGCCAGCAGCCTTGACGAGGGGGGAAAAGAGACCCAGTACTTC. Its translation is CASSLDEGGKETQYF.

The chain uses TRBV6-4 and TRBJ1-3, with D uncertain. The CDR3 spans 17 residues. Per the germline V gene, CDR1 is MRHNA and CDR2 is SNTAGT. V lost 2 bases and J lost 2, with 16 bases in between. CDR3 amino acids: CASSDKQRPRAGNTIYF. The CDR3 bases are TGTGCCAGCAGTGACAAGCAGAGGCCTCGGGCTGGAAACACCATATATTTT.

The CDR3 region is CASSPSGDNEKLFF. The CDR3 coding sequence is TGCGCCAGCAGCCCCTCCGGGGACAATGAAAAACTGTTTTTT. This chain connects TRBV5-1 to TRBJ1-4; the D gene is possibly TRBD1 (5 bases). This CDR3 contains 14 residues. V gave up 4 bases and J gave up 5 bases, with 12 bases separating them. CDR1 is SGHRS and CDR2 is YFSETQ in the germline V gene.

This clone has a single count. J is TRBJ2-5 and V is TRBV5-5; TRBD1 aligns across 8 bases. Germline trimming cut 5 bases from V and 4 bases from J; bases unmatched to any gene: 13. The CDR3 is made up of 16 amino acids. Per germline, CDR1 SGHKS and CDR2 YYEKEE (reference sequence). Here the CDR3 reads CASSSLSRTGSETQYF. The CDR3 DNA reads as TGTGCCAGCAGTTCCCTCTCGCGGACAGGGTCAGAGACCCAGTACTTC.

The genes are TRBV5-4 and TRBJ2-7; TRBD2 is a possible D gene (6 bases). The germline V gene has CDR1 SGHNT and CDR2 YYREEE (reference sequence). The CDR3 spans 16 residues. V shed 2 bases and J shed 5 bases, with 20 bases lying between them. Written as DNA, the CDR3 is TGTGCCAGCAGCTTACCCCCCGGGAGCGGCCGGAACGAGCAGTACTTC. Translation: CASSLPPGSGRNEQYF.

The V and J genes are TRBV2 and TRBJ2-7, with D tentatively TRBD2 (6 bases). The germline V gene encodes CDR1 SNHLY and CDR2 FYNNEI. The CDR3 contains 18 residues. V was cut by 6 bases and J by 0 bases, with 24 bases left in between. CDR3 sequence: CASSALMRGEVSSYEQYF. The DNA for the CDR3 is TGTGCCAGCAGCGCACTAATGCGGGGAGAGGTGAGCTCCTACGAGCAGTACTTC.

The J gene is TRBJ1-3, the V gene TRBV28, with no clear D. The V and J ends lost 2 bases and 11 bases respectively, with 10 bases between them. CDR3 length: 12 amino acids. Per the germline V gene, CDR1 is MDHEN and CDR2 is SYDVKM. In DNA form, the CDR3 reads TGTGCCAGCAGTTTACGTTTCACACCCATATATTTT. Translation gives CASSLRFTPIYF.

This clone was picked up one time. The gene calls are TRBV27 and TRBJ2-3; D remains unclear. Germline V gene sequence: CDR1 MNHEY, CDR2 SMNVEV (reference sequence). This CDR3 spans 15 amino acids. V lost 2 bases and J 2 bases, leaving 11 bases between the germline ends. The CDR3 loop reads CASSLRPAATDTQYF. The CDR3 DNA sequence: TGTGCCAGCAGTTTAAGGCCCGCAGCCACAGATACGCAGTATTTT.

This chain joins TRBV19 and TRBJ1-6, with 8 positions matching TRBD1. Germline loops: CDR1 LNHDA, CDR2 SQIVND (reference sequence). Trimming took 6 bases from V and 7 from J; bases not matched to a gene: 8. The CDR3 contains 15 residues. The CDR3 nucleotides are TGTGCCAGTAGCCCGGGACAGGTGAAAAATTCACCCCTCCACTTT. This encodes CASSPGQVKNSPLHF.

The chain couples TRBV19 to TRBJ1-2, with D perhaps matching TRBD1 (5 bases). The germline CDR1 and CDR2 sequences are LNHDA and SQIVND (reference sequence). The V gene lost 3 bases and the J gene lost 8 bases, with 16 bases spanning the gap. The CDR3 spans 14 residues. In nucleotides, the CDR3 is TGTGCCAGTAGTATTAGGTCTGCCGCAGGGGGCTACACCTTC. Protein sequence: CASSIRSAAGGYTF.

The V gene is TRBV5-1, the J gene TRBJ1-1; D uncertain. Trimming removed 5 bases from V and 5 bases from J, with 13 bases in between. Germline lookup yields CDR1 SGHRS and CDR2 YFSETQ. CDR3 length: 13 residues. CDR3 sequence: CASRYQQTTEAFF. The DNA of the CDR3 is TGCGCCAGCAGATACCAACAGACGACTGAAGCTTTCTTT.

The rearrangement links TRBV29-1 to TRBJ2-5; either TRBD1 or TRBD2 may fit D (5 bases each). Looked up from germline, CDR1 is SQVTM and CDR2 is ANQGSEA. The V and J ends lost 4 bases and 5 bases respectively, with 11 bases between them. The CDR3 sequence is 12 residues long. Here the CDR3 reads CSVGGMGETQYF. CDR3 DNA: TGCAGCGTTGGGGGGATGGGGGAGACCCAGTACTTC.

The CDR3 DNA sequence: TGCGCCAGCAGCTTGGGCGGGAGTACGTACAATGAGCAGTTCTTC. Amino acid sequence: CASSLGGSTYNEQFF. The gene calls are TRBV5-1 and TRBJ2-1; TRBD2 matches at 7 bases. This CDR3 region has 15 residues. After removal of 0 bases from V and 4 bases from J, the junction contained 4 bases not matched to a gene. The germline V gene encodes CDR1 SGHRS and CDR2 YFSETQ.